One TCR beta chain is described in this entry. Germline-derived CDR1 and CDR2 are LNHDA and SQIVND (reference sequence). Trimming took 6 bases from V and 2 from J, leaving 8 bases between them. The CDR3 totals 13 residues. These data are taken from a study of blood T cell repertoires in COVID-19. Study at large: From the United States, Italy and Spain came samples of acute and convalescent COVID-19. PBMCs, B-cell-depleted T cells, or T cells were the source of the cDNA or gDNA that made up the material.

In the authors' methods: Reference gene primer amplification in the assay estimated nucleated cell counts. The repertoire was sequenced with immunoSEQ multiplex PCR; TCRdb's copy has only in-frame clones and lacks some. The DNA was the basis for D and trimming; V, J and clone size are from that table. The repertoire holds about 160,000 clones, with 85% as singletons. The clonotype comes from a human donor with acute or convalescent COVID-19. The donor label of this sample is uncertain. J is TRBJ1-5 and V is TRBV19, with TRBD1 as a possible D gene (6 bases). The specimen sequenced was peripheral blood. The CDR3 DNA reads as TGTGCCAGTAGATACAGGGGCAATCAGCCCCAGCATTTT. Its protein product is CASRYRGNQPQHF.